This entry is about one T cell receptor (beta chain). This specimen comes from a study of blood T cells in healthy people across ages. The second PCR ran roughly 6 to 11 cycles with a sample-barcoded 5' primer and J-beta primers. One entry per CDR3 protein, called by TCRdb with MiXCR from the 5' RACE reads. The sample lists approximately 800,000 distinct CDR3 sequences, 50% to 65% occurring once. This receptor was taken from a man older than 75 in good health. Sequenced: blood.

The CDR3 DNA reads as TGTGCCTGGAGTGTACGGCTAGCGGGGAGGCGGGAGACCCAGTACTTC. Encoded protein: CAWSVRLAGRRETQYF. The gene calls are TRBV30 and TRBJ2-5; 9 bases agree with TRBD2. Germline CDR1 is GTSNPN and CDR2 is SVGIG (reference sequence). The CDR3 has 16 amino acids. V was clipped by 0 bases and J by 5 bases; unmatched bases: 10.